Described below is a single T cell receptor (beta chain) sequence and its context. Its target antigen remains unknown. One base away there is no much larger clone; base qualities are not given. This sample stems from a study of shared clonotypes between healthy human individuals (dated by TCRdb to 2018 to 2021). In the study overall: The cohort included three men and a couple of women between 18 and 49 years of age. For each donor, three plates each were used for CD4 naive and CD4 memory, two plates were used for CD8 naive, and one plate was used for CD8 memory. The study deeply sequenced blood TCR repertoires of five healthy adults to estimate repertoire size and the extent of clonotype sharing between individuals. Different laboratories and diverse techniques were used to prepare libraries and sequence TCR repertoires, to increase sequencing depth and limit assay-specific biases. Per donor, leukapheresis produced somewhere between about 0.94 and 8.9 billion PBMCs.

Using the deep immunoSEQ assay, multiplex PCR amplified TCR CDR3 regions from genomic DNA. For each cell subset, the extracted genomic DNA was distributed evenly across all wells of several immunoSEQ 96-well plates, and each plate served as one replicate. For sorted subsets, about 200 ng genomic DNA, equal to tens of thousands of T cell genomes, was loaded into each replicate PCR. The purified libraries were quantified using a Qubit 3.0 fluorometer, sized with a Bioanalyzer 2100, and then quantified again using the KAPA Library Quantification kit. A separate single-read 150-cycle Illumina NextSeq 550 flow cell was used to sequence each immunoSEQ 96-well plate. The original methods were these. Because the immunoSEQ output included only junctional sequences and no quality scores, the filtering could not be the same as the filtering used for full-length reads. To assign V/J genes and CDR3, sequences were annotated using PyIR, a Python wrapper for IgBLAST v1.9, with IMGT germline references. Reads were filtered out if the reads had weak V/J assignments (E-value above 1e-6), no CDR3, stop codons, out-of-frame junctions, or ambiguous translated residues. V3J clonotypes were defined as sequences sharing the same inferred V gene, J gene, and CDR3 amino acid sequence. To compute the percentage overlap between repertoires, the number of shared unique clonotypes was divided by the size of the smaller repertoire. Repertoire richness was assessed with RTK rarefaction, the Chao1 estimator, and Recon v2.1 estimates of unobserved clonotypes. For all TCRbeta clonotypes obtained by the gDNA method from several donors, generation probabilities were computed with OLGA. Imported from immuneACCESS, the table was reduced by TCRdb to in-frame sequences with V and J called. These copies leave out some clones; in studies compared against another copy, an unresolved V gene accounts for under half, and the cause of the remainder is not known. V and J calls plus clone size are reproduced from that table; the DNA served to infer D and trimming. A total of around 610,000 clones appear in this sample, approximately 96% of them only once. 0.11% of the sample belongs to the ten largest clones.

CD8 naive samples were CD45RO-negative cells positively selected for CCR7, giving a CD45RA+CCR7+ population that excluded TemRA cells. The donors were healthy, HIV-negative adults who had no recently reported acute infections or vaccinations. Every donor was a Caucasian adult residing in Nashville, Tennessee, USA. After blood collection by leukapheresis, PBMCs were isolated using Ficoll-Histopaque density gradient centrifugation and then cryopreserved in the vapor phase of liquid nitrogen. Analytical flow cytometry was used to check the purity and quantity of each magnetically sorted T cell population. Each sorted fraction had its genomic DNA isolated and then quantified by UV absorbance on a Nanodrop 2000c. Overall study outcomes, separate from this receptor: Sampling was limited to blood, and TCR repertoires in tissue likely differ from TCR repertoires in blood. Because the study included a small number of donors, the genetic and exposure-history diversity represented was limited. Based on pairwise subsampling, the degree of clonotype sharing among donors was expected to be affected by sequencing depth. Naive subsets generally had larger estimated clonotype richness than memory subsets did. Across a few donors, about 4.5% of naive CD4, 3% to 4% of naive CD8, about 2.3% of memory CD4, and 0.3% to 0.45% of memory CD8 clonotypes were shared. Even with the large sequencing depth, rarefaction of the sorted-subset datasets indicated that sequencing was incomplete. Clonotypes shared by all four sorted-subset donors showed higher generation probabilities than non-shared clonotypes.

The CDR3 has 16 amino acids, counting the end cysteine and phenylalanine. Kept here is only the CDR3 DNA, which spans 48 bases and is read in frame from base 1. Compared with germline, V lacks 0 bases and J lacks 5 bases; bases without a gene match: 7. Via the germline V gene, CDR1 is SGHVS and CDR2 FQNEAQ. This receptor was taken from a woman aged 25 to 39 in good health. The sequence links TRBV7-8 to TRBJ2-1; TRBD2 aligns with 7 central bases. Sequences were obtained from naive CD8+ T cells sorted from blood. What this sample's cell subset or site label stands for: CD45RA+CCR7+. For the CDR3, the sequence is CASSLARAGRNNEQFF. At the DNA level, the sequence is TGTGCCAGCAGCTTAGCTCGAGCGGGACGAAACAATGAGCAGTTCTTC. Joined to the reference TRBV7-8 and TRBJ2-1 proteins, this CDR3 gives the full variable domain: GAGVSQSPRYKVAKRGQDVALRCDPISGHVSLFWYQQALGQGPEFLTYFQNEAQLDKSGLPSDRFFAERPEGSVSTLKIQRTQQEDSAVYLCASSLARAGRNNEQFFGPGTRLTVL.